Presented here are 18 T cell receptor beta chains from one specimen sequenced in a study of blood T cell repertoires in COVID-19. Method: immunoSEQ multiplex PCR; TCRdb's copy keeps in-frame clones and lacks some. Of tens of thousands of clones listed, around four fifths are singletons. The sequenced sample was peripheral blood. The receptors originated from a man between 50 and 59 years old with acute or convalescent COVID-19.

The V call is TRBV2, the J call TRBJ2-7, with TRBD2 matching 10 bases. Germline V lookup: CDR1 SNHLY, CDR2 FYNNEI. V dropped 6 bases and J dropped 2; count of bases not matched to a gene: 7. This CDR3 has 15 amino acids. The CDR3 is CASRSFTSGTYEQYF. The CDR3, as DNA: TGTGCCAGCAGAAGTTTCACTAGCGGGACCTACGAGCAGTACTTC.

The rearrangement joins TRBV29-1 to TRBJ2-3; 8 bases align to TRBD1. Germline CDR1 SQVTM, CDR2 ANQGSEA. V was clipped by 3 bases and J by 4 bases; unmatched bases: 6. The CDR3 contains 14 residues. The CDR3 coding sequence is TGCAGCGTTGAGGAGGACAGGGCCCCAGATACGCAGTATTTT. This translates into CSVEEDRAPDTQYF.

In its sample, this clone was seen once. The CDR3 nucleotides read TGTGCTAGTGGTTTGGCTCAGACAGGGGCCGAGCAGTACTTC. Translation: CASGLAQTGAEQYF. The chain recombines TRBV12-5 with TRBJ2-7; 8 nucleotides line up with TRBD1. The length of the CDR3 is 14 residues. The trim removed 1 base at V and 6 bases at J, leaving 5 bases unmatched. Germline V gene lookup returns CDR1 LGHNT and CDR2 FRNRAP.

J is TRBJ2-7 and V is TRBV7-2; TRBD1 agrees at 11 bases. Germline CDR1 and CDR2: SGHTA and FQGNSA. V dropped 5 bases and J dropped 9; count of bases not matched to a gene: 12. The CDR3 spans 15 residues. CDR3 sequence reads: CASSRGTGGSWGQYF. CDR3 sequence (DNA): TGTGCCAGCAGCAGAGGGACAGGGGGATCTTGGGGGCAGTACTTC.

The chain uses TRBV27 and TRBJ2-7; D ambiguous. The CDR3 spans 15 residues. The V gene's germline CDR1 is MNHEY and CDR2 SMNVEV (reference sequence). Trimming stripped 8 bases from V and 2 bases from J, with 19 bases between. The CDR3 protein is CASRRIGPEPYEQYF. The CDR3 bases are TGTGCCAGCCGGAGAATTGGCCCTGAGCCCTACGAGCAGTACTTC.

This clone was counted a few times. This chain uses TRBV5-4 with TRBJ1-4; D might be TRBD1 (6 bases). Germline V gene sequence: CDR1 SGHNT, CDR2 YYREEE (reference sequence). This CDR3 is built from 15 residues. Trimming left V 4 bases short and J 6 bases short, with 16 bases between. The CDR3 DNA is TGTGCCAGCAGCCCACAGGGTGGGGGTGATGAAAAACTGTTTTTT. It codes for CASSPQGGGDEKLFF.

The sample holds a few counts of this clone. The chain couples TRBV7-6 to TRBJ1-2; D is unclear. The CDR3 contains 16 residues. Trimming took 0 bases from V and 9 from J, leaving 20 bases between them. Germline assignment: CDR1 SGHVS and CDR2 FNYEAQ. The CDR3 region has the DNA TGTGCCAGCAGCTTAGCCAGTGGGCCTACGACTATTCGCTACACCTTC. Encoded protein: CASSLASGPTTIRYTF.

This clone appeared a few times. Written as DNA, the CDR3 is TGTGCCAGTAGTATGTTCCACTCGGTCTTCACTGAAGCTTTCTTT. Translation gives CASSMFHSVFTEAFF. V and J are TRBV19 and TRBJ1-1; no clear D. The CDR3 extends over 15 amino acids. V lost 3 bases, J lost 4 bases, and 15 bases lay in between. CDR1 is LNHDA, CDR2 SQIVND, per germline (reference sequence).

The chain combines TRBV11-3 with TRBJ2-1; 12 bases agree with TRBD2. This CDR3 has 15 residues. V shed 1 base and J 8 bases; nucleotides not matched to a gene: 3. The germline V gene encodes CDR1 SGHNT and CDR2 YENEEA. Here the CDR3 reads CASSLASGGVDEQFF. In DNA, the CDR3 is TGTGCCAGCAGCTTAGCTAGCGGGGGGGTGGATGAGCAGTTCTTC.

The chain carries TRBV7-6 and TRBJ2-1; 14 bases match TRBD2. Germline V CDR1 and CDR2: SGHVS, FNYEAQ. The CDR3 loop spans 16 amino acids. V lost 3 bases to trimming and J lost 4 bases; unmatched junction nucleotides: 2. The CDR3 sequence: CASSLTSGGGYNEQFF. The DNA for the CDR3 is TGTGCCAGCAGCTTGACTAGCGGGGGGGGATACAATGAGCAGTTCTTC.

This clone has a handful of counts. The chain couples TRBV30 to TRBJ1-1; D remains ambiguous. V gave up 0 bases and J gave up 0 bases, with 8 bases separating them. The CDR3 is 14 residues long. Germline CDR1 reads GTSNPN; CDR2 reads SVGIG (reference sequence). CDR3 region: CAWSVEALNTEAFF. CDR3 in DNA: TGTGCCTGGAGTGTCGAGGCCTTGAACACTGAAGCTTTCTTT.

V and J are TRBV4-1 and TRBJ2-2, with 14 bases that match TRBD2. J lost 1 base, V lost 1 base, and 2 bases had no gene match. CDR1 and CDR2 from the germline V gene are MGHRA and YSYEKL. There are 18 residues in the CDR3. Here the CDR3 DNA reads TGCGCCAGCAGCCAAGCAGGACTAGCGGGAGGGAACACCGGGGAGCTGTTTTTT. Its translation is CASSQAGLAGGNTGELFF.

This clone was recorded once. This rearrangement joins TRBV21-1 to TRBJ2-7; TRBD1 is the table's D call, not checked against the DNA. TRBV21-1 is reported as a pseudogene. The CDR3 is 11 amino acids. DNA for the CDR3: TGTGCCACAGGGTTATATGACGAGCAGTACTTC. Amino acid sequence: CATGLYDEQYF.

The chain joins TRBV11-2 to TRBJ1-2, with D possibly being TRBD1 (6 bases). This CDR3 is 13 amino acids long. V lost 5 bases to trimming and J lost 4 bases, with 11 bases between them. CDR1 is SGHAT and CDR2 is FQNNGV in the germline V gene. The CDR3 region has the DNA TGTGCCAGCAGCCCCACAGGGATCTATGGCTACACCTTC. This gives the protein CASSPTGIYGYTF.

The V call is TRBV4-3, the J call TRBJ1-5; perhaps TRBD1 as D (5 bases). Germline V gives CDR1 LGHNA, CDR2 YSLEER. Trimming left V 0 bases short and J 6 bases short, with 12 bases between. The CDR3 covers 15 residues. CDR3 sequence: CASSQDLGGGQPQHF. For the CDR3, the DNA is TGCGCCAGCAGCCAAGATTTGGGGGGTGGTCAGCCCCAGCATTTT.

This rearrangement joins TRBV11-2 to TRBJ1-2; D is undetermined. The CDR3 extends over 12 amino acids. Germline V gene lookup returns CDR1 SGHAT and CDR2 FQNNGV. Deletions cut 1 base from V and 6 bases from J, with 6 bases between. This CDR3 is CASSLGGDGYTF. The CDR3 nucleotides read TGTGCCAGCAGCTTAGGCGGGGATGGCTACACCTTC. Filled out from reference TRBV11-2 and TRBJ1-2, the complete variable domain reads EAGVAQSPRYKIIEKRQSVAFWCNPISGHATLYWYQQILGQGPKLLIQFQNNGVVDDSQLPKDRFSAERLKGVDSTLKIQPAKLEDSAVYLCASSLGGDGYTFGSGTRLTVV.

This sequence joins TRBV4-1 and TRBJ1-1, with 7 bases fitting TRBD1. V lost 1 base and J lost 4; bases outside the gene matches: 3. CDR3 size: 14 residues. Germline loops: CDR1 MGHRA, CDR2 YSYEKL. The CDR3 region has the DNA TGCGCCAGCAGCCAAGGTGACAGGGTCACTGAAGCTTTCTTT. Protein: CASSQGDRVTEAFF.

Turning to this clone: The sample carries other DNA sequences with the same CDR3. The chain links TRBV6-2 or TRBV6-3 to TRBJ2-5, with TRBD2 matching 9 bases. Germline V lookup: CDR1 MNHEY, CDR2 SVGEGT. This CDR3 is 15 amino acids long. The junction had 2 bases not matched to a gene; V was cut back by 0 bases and J by 3 bases. The CDR3 sequence: CASSYSSSGEETQYF. DNA for the CDR3: TGTGCCAGCAGTTACTCCTCTAGCGGGGAAGAGACCCAGTACTTC.